The following is a T cell receptor (beta chain) sequence with its context. Antigen: not known. The source of the sample is a study of shared clonotypes between healthy human individuals. Profiled with immunoSEQ multiplex PCR; TCRdb holds only in-frame clones, not every one. The sample records some 2,500,000 clones, roughly 92% being singletons. Germline V lookup: CDR1 SGHTS, CDR2 YDEGEE. Trimming shortened V by 6 bases and J by 2 bases, and 15 bases separated the two germline ends. There are 15 residues in the CDR3. Notes on the study in general: Clonotypes that were shared across a handful of donors made up around 5.5% of naive CD4 clonotypes.

Input material: naive CD4+ T cells from PBMCs. The subset here: CD45RA+ positively selected. The source is a man between 18 and 29 years old in good health. Some clones in this sample may be carry-over from other donors' samples. The chain is built from TRBV5-8 and TRBJ2-1; perhaps TRBD2 as D (6 bases). The CDR3 loop is CASNLGGLTYNEQFF. CDR3 in DNA: TGTGCCAGCAACCTGGGGGGTCTTACCTACAATGAGCAGTTCTTC. Full variable domain (missing parts from reference TRBV5-8 and TRBJ2-1): EAGVTQSPTHLIKTRGQQATLRCSPISGHTSVYWYQQALGLGLQFLLWYDEGEERNRGNFPPRFSGRQFPNYSSELNVNALELEDSALYLCASNLGGLTYNEQFFGPGTRLTVL.